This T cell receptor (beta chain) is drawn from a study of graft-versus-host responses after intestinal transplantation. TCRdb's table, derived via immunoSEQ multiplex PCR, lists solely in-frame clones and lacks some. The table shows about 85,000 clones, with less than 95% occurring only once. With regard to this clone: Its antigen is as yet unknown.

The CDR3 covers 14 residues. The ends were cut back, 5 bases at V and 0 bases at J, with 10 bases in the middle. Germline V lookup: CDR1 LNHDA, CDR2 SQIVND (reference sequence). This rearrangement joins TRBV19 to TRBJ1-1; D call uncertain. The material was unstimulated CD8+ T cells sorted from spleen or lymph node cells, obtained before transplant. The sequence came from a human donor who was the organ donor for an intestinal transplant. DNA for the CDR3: TGTGCCAGTAGTCTCACAAGCATGAACACTGAAGCTTTCTTT. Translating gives CASSLTSMNTEAFF.